One sample yielded the 17 T cell receptor beta chains listed below, sequenced in a study of cytomegalovirus exposure and HLA in healthy donors. The primer mix had 60 Vbeta and 13 Jbeta primers. Method: immunoSEQ multiplex PCR; TCRdb's copy keeps in-frame clones and lacks some. Among roughly 100,000 clones listed, 73% were seen once. The sample was PBMCs. The receptors were sampled from a middle-aged man in good health and CMV-seronegative.

This clone was counted a few times. This chain uses TRBV7-9 with TRBJ1-1, with 7 bases matching TRBD1. The CDR3 extends over 14 amino acids. Germline V gene lookup returns CDR1 SEHNR and CDR2 FQNEAQ (reference sequence). With 8 bases clipped from V and 0 bases from J, the junction kept 6 bases outside the gene matches. The CDR3 loop reads CASGDSIMNTEAFF. CDR3 DNA sequence: TGTGCCAGCGGGGACAGCATCATGAACACTGAAGCTTTCTTT.

The chain joins TRBV6-4 to TRBJ1-2; 9 bases line up with TRBD1. Looked up from germline, CDR1 is MRHNA and CDR2 is SNTAGT. The length of the CDR3 is 14 residues. The ends lost 5 bases at V and 2 bases at J; junction bases unmatched: 3. The CDR3 is CASSSGQGNYGYTF. Here the CDR3 DNA reads TGTGCCAGCAGTTCGGGACAGGGAAACTATGGCTACACCTTC.

The chain recombines TRBV9 with TRBJ2-1, with D unclear. Germline-derived CDR1 and CDR2 are SGDLS and YYNGEE. Deletions cut 0 bases from V and 12 bases from J, with 19 bases between. This CDR3 spans 15 amino acids. The CDR3 DNA follows: TGTGCCAGCAGCGTAGCTTTTGTCAGTTCTACGGGGCAGTTCTTC. Its protein is CASSVAFVSSTGQFF. The full variable domain, in which reference TRBV9 and TRBJ2-1 provide the parts outside the CDR3, is DSGVTQTPKHLITATGQRVTLRCSPRSGDLSVYWYQQSLDQGLQFLIQYYNGEERAKGNILERFSAQQFPDLHSELNLSSLELGDSALYFCASSVAFVSSTGQFFGPGTRLTVL.

The chain joins TRBV6-1 to TRBJ2-7, with 9 bases that match TRBD1. Germline trimming cut 7 bases from V and 5 bases from J; bases unmatched to any gene: 9. The CDR3 totals 14 residues. From germline, CDR1 is MNHNS and CDR2 SASEGT. The CDR3 here is CASKITGGGDEQYF. The CDR3 DNA is TGTGCCAGCAAAATAACAGGGGGCGGCGACGAGCAGTACTTC.

The chain is built from TRBV6-6 and TRBJ1-1, with a weak D call TRBD1 (5 bases). Germline V gives CDR1 MNHNY, CDR2 SVGAGI (reference sequence). V was cut by 2 bases and J by 7 bases, with 8 bases left in between. There are 12 residues in the CDR3. In nucleotides, the CDR3 is TGTGCCAGCAGTTACCCGCAGGGTGAAGCTTTCTTT. Protein sequence: CASSYPQGEAFF.

This rearrangement joins TRBV9 to TRBJ2-3; the match to TRBD2 covers 7 bases. Germline V lookup: CDR1 SGDLS, CDR2 YYNGEE. V was clipped by 6 bases and J by 2 bases; unmatched bases: 6. The CDR3 loop spans 14 amino acids. CDR3 region: CASKERDYTDTQYF. CDR3 nucleotide sequence: TGTGCCAGCAAGGAGAGGGACTACACAGATACGCAGTATTTT. Variable domain in full (rest from reference TRBV9 and TRBJ2-3): DSGVTQTPKHLITATGQRVTLRCSPRSGDLSVYWYQQSLDQGLQFLIQYYNGEERAKGNILERFSAQQFPDLHSELNLSSLELGDSALYFCASKERDYTDTQYFGPGTRLTVL.

V is TRBV7-9 and J is TRBJ1-2, with D perhaps TRBD1 (5 bases). Trimming removed 3 bases at V and 2 bases at J, with 10 bases between. The CDR3 length is 14 residues. CDR1 and CDR2 (germline): SEHNR, FQNEAQ (reference sequence). CDR3 DNA: TGTGCCAGCAGCTTGGCGGGGACGAACTATGGCTACACCTTC. Translating it yields CASSLAGTNYGYTF.

The J gene is TRBJ2-3, the V gene TRBV27, with D possibly TRBD1 on 6 matching bases. The CDR3 length is 15 residues. Trimming removed 1 base from V and 0 bases from J, with 8 bases in between. Germline-derived CDR1 and CDR2 are MNHEY and SMNVEV (reference sequence). The CDR3 here is CASSLFRGSTDTQYF. CDR3 sequence (DNA): TGTGCCAGCAGTTTATTCAGGGGCAGCACAGATACGCAGTATTTT.

This chain uses TRBV5-4 with TRBJ2-3; perhaps TRBD2 as D (6 bases). CDR1 and CDR2 from the germline V gene are SGHNT and YYREEE (reference sequence). Deletions cut 4 bases from V and 5 bases from J, with 8 bases between. The CDR3 extends over 12 amino acids. The CDR3 here is CASSRDLDTQYF. Here the CDR3 DNA reads TGTGCCAGCAGCCGGGACTTAGATACGCAGTATTTT.

This chain connects TRBV6-5 to TRBJ2-1, with 11 bases fitting TRBD2. This CDR3 is built from 16 residues. The germline CDR1 and CDR2 sequences are MNHEY and SVGAGI. The trim removed 2 bases at V and 3 bases at J, leaving 3 bases unmatched. This chain's CDR3 is CASSYLSGGDYNEQFF. The CDR3 region has the DNA TGTGCCAGCAGTTACCTTAGCGGGGGGGACTACAATGAGCAGTTCTTC.

This sequence joins TRBV7-9 and TRBJ2-7; perhaps TRBD2 as D (5 bases). The CDR3 is 13 amino acids. Germline lookup yields CDR1 SEHNR and CDR2 FQNEAQ (reference sequence). With 1 base removed from V and 6 bases from J, the gap between germline ends came to 10 bases. The CDR3 DNA follows: TGTGCCAGCAGCTTAGAAGTCGAGGGCGAGCAGTACTTC. Translating gives CASSLEVEGEQYF.

The rearrangement links TRBV18 to TRBJ2-3, with 7 bases identical to TRBD1. The trim removed 6 bases at V and 3 bases at J, leaving 6 bases unmatched. Germline CDR1 reads KGHSH; CDR2 reads LQKENI. This CDR3 comprises 14 residues. The CDR3 sequence: CASSRGTDTDTQYF. The CDR3, as DNA: TGTGCCAGCTCGAGGGGGACAGATACAGATACGCAGTATTTT.

The rearrangement uses TRBV5-5 and TRBJ2-7, with a weak D call TRBD1 (6 bases). Trimming removed 4 bases from V and 10 bases from J, with 21 bases in between. The CDR3 is made up of 14 amino acids. The germline CDR1 and CDR2 sequences are SGHKS and YYEKEE (reference sequence). CDR3 in amino acids: CASSTSPITGSQYF. The CDR3, as DNA: TGTGCCAGCAGCACCTCACCGATCACAGGGTCCCAGTACTTC.

The rearrangement uses TRBV7-2 and TRBJ2-6; D is unresolved. Trimming left V 4 bases short and J 3 bases short, with 7 bases between. Germline V gene sequence: CDR1 SGHTA, CDR2 FQGNSA. The CDR3 extends over 14 amino acids. In DNA, the CDR3 is TGTGCCAGCAGCTCCTACCTTGGGGCCAACGTCCTGACTTTC. Translated: CASSSYLGANVLTF.

The genes are TRBV19 and TRBJ1-1, with D possibly being TRBD1 (5 bases). V lost 5 bases, J lost 0 bases, and 16 bases lay in between. CDR3 length equals 16 residues. Germline values: CDR1 LNHDA, CDR2 SQIVND (reference sequence). The CDR3 is CASSVYGGPMNTEAFF. CDR3 DNA sequence: TGTGCCAGTAGTGTTTACGGGGGACCTATGAACACTGAAGCTTTCTTT.

CDR3 in amino acids: CASRKGHGYEQYF. As DNA, the CDR3 is TGTGCCAGCAGGAAAGGACACGGCTACGAGCAGTACTTC. The J gene is TRBJ2-7, the V gene TRBV6-5; tentative D call: TRBD1 (5 bases). Germline V CDR1 and CDR2: MNHEY, SVGAGI. Trimming stripped 6 bases from V and 3 bases from J, with 12 bases between. The CDR3 runs 13 residues.

This rearrangement joins TRBV5-6 to TRBJ2-7, with D unresolved. The CDR3 spans 14 residues. Germline CDR1 reads SGHDT; CDR2 reads YYEEEE. The V gene lost 0 bases and the J gene lost 2 bases, with 9 bases spanning the gap. In DNA form, the CDR3 reads TGTGCCAGCAGCTTGGAACACCAAACCTACGAGCAGTACTTC. It encodes CASSLEHQTYEQYF.